This TCR beta chain came from a study of blood T cell repertoires in COVID-19. Study details: Donors in the United States, Italy and Spain gave samples during acute or convalescent COVID-19. In each case, the material was cDNA or gDNA derived from T cells, B-cell-depleted T cells, or PBMCs.

In the source study's methods: Amplification with reference gene primers provided the estimates of nucleated cell counts. TCRdb keeps only in-frame clones here, not all; method: immunoSEQ multiplex PCR. For V, J and clone size, that table is used; D and trimming come from the DNA. The sample has a few hundred thousand clones, roughly nine tenths seen once. Trimming removed 0 bases from V and 7 bases from J, with 20 bases in between. Germline V CDR1 and CDR2: SGHRS, YFSETQ. There are 16 residues in the CDR3. The origin of this receptor is a man aged 18 to 30 who had recovered from COVID-19. This chain links TRBV5-1 with TRBJ2-7, with a tentative D call TRBD1 (5 bases). The specimen sequenced was peripheral blood. The CDR3 spells CASSLELYRRGDEQYF. The CDR3 DNA sequence: TGCGCCAGCAGCTTGGAGTTGTACAGGCGAGGAGATGAGCAGTACTTC.